This TCR beta chain was sequenced in a study of T cells after yellow fever vaccination. Study-level findings and limits: Within FACS-sorted repertoires, abundant clonotypes contaminating from the bulk population could be present. Most primary-vaccination clones recurred post-booster (about 96% CD4, 88% CD8).

It was through 5'RACE template switching that TCR cDNA was made, with a universal primer site and UMIs added. TCRdb redid the calling of the 5' RACE reads with MiXCR, one entry per CDR3 protein. The data contain under 100,000 distinct CDR3 sequences, under 6.5% of them singletons. The V gene's germline CDR1 is SGHVS and CDR2 FQNEAQ. The CDR3 has 15 residues. The trim removed 4 bases at V and 2 bases at J, leaving 6 bases unmatched. This clonotype came up a few times. Its antigen is unidentified. This chain joins TRBV7-8 and TRBJ2-7; 9 bases agree with TRBD1. This receptor was taken from a young man who received the YFV17D yellow fever vaccine. This sample comprised CD8+ T cells sorted from PBMCs, obtained 10 days after the yellow fever booster vaccination. The CDR3 loop is CASSWAGTGTYEQYF. The CDR3 DNA reads TGTGCCAGCAGCTGGGCCGGGACAGGGACCTACGAGCAGTACTTC.